This T cell receptor (beta chain) was sequenced for a study of beta chain features in type 1 diabetes. The entirety of the isolated RNA underwent reverse transcription, so expressed TCRB transcripts were sequenced. The assay was immunoSEQ multiplex PCR, and TCRdb's table has in-frame clones only and misses some. The sample has under 500,000 clones, approximately 30% seen once. CDR1 and CDR2 (germline): GTSNPN, SVGIG (reference sequence). The junction had 6 bases not matched to a gene; V was cut back by 3 bases and J by 6 bases. The CDR3 runs to 13 residues. The chain employs TRBV30 and TRBJ2-7; 9 positions match TRBD2. The receptor was isolated from a man younger than 35 in good health. Sequenced material: naive CD4+ T cells from blood. CDR3 sequence: CAWSAGGVFEQYF. The CDR3 nucleotides are TGTGCCTGGAGCGCGGGAGGGGTTTTCGAGCAGTACTTC. Full variable domain (rest looked up from reference TRBV30 and TRBJ2-7): SQTIHQWPATLVQPVGSPLSLECTVEGTSNPNLYWYRQAAGRGLQLLFYSVGIGQISSEVPQNLSASRPQDRQFILSSKKLLLSDSGFYLCAWSAGGVFEQYFGPGTRLTVT.